This TCR beta chain originates from a study of breast tumors, draining lymph nodes, adjacent tissues (dated by TCRdb to the mid-2010s). Regarding the research as a whole: TCR beta repertoires were compared across tumor, adjacent nontumor tissue and axillary lymph nodes obtained from breast cancer patients. The study aimed to assess the relationships and possible T-cell exchange between tumor, surrounding tissue and draining lymph node repertoires in human breast cancer. Broad study findings and their caveats: The conclusion that tumor T cells originate in lymph nodes was presented as consistent with a hypothesis rather than as directly demonstrated. Tumor and nontumor tissue repertoires were significantly more similar in luminal-like than in basal-like breast cancer. The data were judged consistent with most tumor T cells deriving from the lymph node and then expanding within tumor tissue. T-cell repertoire diversity in tumors was found to be lower than in lymph nodes but higher than in nontumor tissue, and preferential V and J gene usage was observed.

The CDR3 sequence holds 16 residues, the cysteine and phenylalanine included. The kept DNA is CDR3 alone, 48 bases in frame from the first base. According to the germline V gene (reference sequence), CDR1 reads DFQATT and CDR2 reads SNEGSKA. V lost 4 bases and J lost 0 bases; the stretch between them is 19 bases long. Lymph node samples were obtained from the axillary draining lymph nodes of breast cancer patients. Sequencing was performed on an Illumina HiSeq 2000. Multiplex PCR amplification was used to build the TCR beta chain libraries. The amplified TCR beta chain products were analyzed by high-throughput sequencing. TCRdb trimmed public reads at Q25 via fastp, called clones via MiXCR and kept in-frame beta chains. Records with the same CDR3 protein are collapsed into one entry carrying the most frequent genes and DNA. Within this sample are about 230,000 distinct CDR3 sequences, with about a third of them counted one time only. The ten largest clones add up to approximately 1.5% of the sample.

This clonotype was recorded at least ten times. No cognate antigen has been identified for it. No base qualities exist here, and no much larger clone lies one base off it. The V and J segments used are TRBV20-1 and TRBJ2-7; a tentative D match to TRBD1 spans 5 bases. The clonotype comes from a female donor with breast cancer. Some clones in this sample may be carry-over from other donors' samples. Sequenced: axillary lymph node tissue. CDR3 protein: CSAIGKGRGSSYEQYF. At the DNA level, the sequence is TGCAGTGCTATCGGCAAGGGAAGGGGCAGCTCCTACGAGCAGTACTTC.